Presented here are 3 T cell receptor beta chains from one specimen sequenced in a study of shared clonotypes between healthy human individuals. TCRdb's copy holds only in-frame clones and misses some; the assay was immunoSEQ multiplex PCR. The data show over a million clones, 95% to 99% seen once. The sample comprised naive CD4+ T cells sorted from blood. Subset given: CD45RA+ positively selected. These receptor sequences come from a man younger than 45 in good health.

J is TRBJ1-1 and V is TRBV6-4; no clear D. The germline gives CDR1 MRHNA, CDR2 SNTAGT. Trimming pared 4 bases from V and 1 base from J, leaving 7 bases between. The CDR3 is 13 residues long. CDR3 in DNA: TGTGCCAGCAGTGCATATAGGAACACTGAAGCTTTCTTT. Translating gives CASSAYRNTEAFF.

The chain couples TRBV5-1 to TRBJ2-7; perhaps TRBD1 as D (6 bases). The CDR3 covers 20 residues. Trimming removed 5 bases at V and 1 base at J, with 31 bases between. From germline, CDR1 is SGHRS and CDR2 YFSETQ. CDR3 region: CASRSTPGHKLIGVSYEQYF. CDR3 sequence (DNA): TGCGCCAGCAGATCCACCCCGGGACACAAGCTTATCGGGGTTTCCTACGAGCAGTACTTC.

This rearrangement joins TRBV5-6 to TRBJ2-7; D not resolved. The CDR3 is made up of 13 amino acids. The V gene lost 4 bases and the J gene lost 2 bases, with 10 bases spanning the gap. Germline CDR1 and CDR2: SGHDT and YYEEEE. The CDR3 DNA follows: TGTGCCAGCAGCCACCCCAAGACCTACGAGCAGTACTTC. Protein: CASSHPKTYEQYF. The whole variable domain, remainder taken from reference TRBV5-6 and TRBJ2-7, is DAGVTQSPTHLIKTRGQQVTLRCSPKSGHDTVSWYQQALGQGPQFIFQYYEEEERQRGNFPDRFSGHQFPNYSSELNVNALLLGDSALYLCASSHPKTYEQYFGPGTRLTVT.